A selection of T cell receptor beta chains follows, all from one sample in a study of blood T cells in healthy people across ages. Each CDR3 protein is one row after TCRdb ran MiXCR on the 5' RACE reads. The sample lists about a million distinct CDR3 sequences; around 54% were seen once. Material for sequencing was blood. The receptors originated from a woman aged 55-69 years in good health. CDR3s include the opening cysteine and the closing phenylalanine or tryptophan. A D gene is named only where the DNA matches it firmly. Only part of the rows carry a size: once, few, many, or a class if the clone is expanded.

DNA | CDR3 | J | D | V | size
TGTGCCAGCAGGACAGGGACCCACGAGCAGTACTTC | CASRTGTHEQYF | TRBJ2-7 | TRBD1 | TRBV28 | few
TGTGCCTGGAGAGAGGGCTACAATCAGCCCCAGCATTTT | CAWREGYNQPQHF | TRBJ1-5 | . | TRBV30 | few
TGTGCCAGCAGCTTGCTGCGACAGGAAAAAAGGGGAGCTTTCTTT | CASSLLRQEKRGAFF | TRBJ1-1 | . | TRBV7-3 | .
TGCAGTGCTAGTTTGGGCGAGGGAAAACTGTTTTTT | CSASLGEGKLFF | TRBJ1-4 | . | TRBV20-1 | few
TGTGCCAGCAGTTTCGGACAGGGTTTGGTCCCTTTTCAAGCTCCTACTAATGAAAAACTGTTTTTT | CASSFGQGLVPFQAPTNEKLFF | TRBJ1-4 | TRBD1 | TRBV27 | .
TGTGCCAGCAGCCGTCGGCTCAGAGGGGATACGCAGTATTTT | CASSRRLRGDTQYF | TRBJ2-3 | . | TRBV7-2 | .
TGTGCCATCAGTACAGGGGGCTACACTGAAGCTTTCTTT | CAISTGGYTEAFF | TRBJ1-1 | TRBD1 | TRBV10-3 | few
TGTGCCACCAGTGATCCCGGGACAGGGAAAGGGCAGTACTTC | CATSDPGTGKGQYF | TRBJ2-4 | TRBD1 | TRBV24-1 | .
TGTGCCAGCTCACCACGGGGGGCTCCCAGCTCCTACGAGCAGTACTTC | CASSPRGAPSSYEQYF | TRBJ2-7 | . | TRBV18 | .
TGTGCCAGCAGCTTAGGGCCGGGAAGCTCCTACGAGCAGTACTTC | CASSLGPGSSYEQYF | TRBJ2-7 | . | TRBV7-2 | .
TGTGCCACCAGCAGAAAGTCCTCATTCGGGCAGTACTTC | CATSRKSSFGQYF | TRBJ2-7 | . | TRBV15 | few
TGTGCCAGCAGCTCCCGGGAACACTTTGGGGAGGGCCAGGACACAGATACGCAGTATTTT | CASSSREHFGEGQDTDTQYF | TRBJ2-3 | TRBD2 | TRBV5-5 | .
TGTGCCAGCAGTGGGTTGTTAGCGGGACGGCGGTATTTT | CASSGLLAGRRYF | TRBJ2-3 | TRBD2 | TRBV12-3/TRBV12-4 | .
TGCAGCGTTGGGGGACCCAATCAGCCCCAGCATTTT | CSVGGPNQPQHF | TRBJ1-5 | . | TRBV29-1 | few
TGCGCCAGCAGCCGAGATCGGCGACCCAGTTCAGATACGCAGTATTTT | CASSRDRRPSSDTQYF | TRBJ2-3 | . | TRBV4-1 | .
TGTGCCAGCAGTTACGGGACAGGGGTCGTGACTAATGAAAAACTGTTTTTT | CASSYGTGVVTNEKLFF | TRBJ1-4 | TRBD1 | TRBV6-6 | .
TGTGCCAGCAGTGGGGCTCACCCACCCTACGGGCAGTACTTC | CASSGAHPPYGQYF | TRBJ2-4 | . | TRBV28 | .
TGTGCCAGCAACGGTGGGAGGGCCACAGATACGCAGTATTTT | CASNGGRATDTQYF | TRBJ2-3 | TRBD2 | TRBV11-2 | .